This T cell receptor (beta chain) originates from a study of somatic mutations in cytotoxic T cells in rheumatoid arthritis. About the study: Some V beta antibody-stained T-cell populations were flow-sorted at nearly 100% purity, including V beta1+ cells sequenced for TCRB.

J lost 4 bases, V lost 2 bases, and 2 bases had no gene match. The CDR3 is 14 amino acids. The V gene's germline CDR1 is MNHEY and CDR2 SMNVEV (reference sequence). Using immunoSEQ multiplex PCR, the repertoire was profiled, and TCRdb retains in-frame clones only, with some absent. This table holds thousands of clones, over 70% found once. Sample: CD8+ T cells sorted from blood. V and J are TRBV27 and TRBJ1-1; 9 nucleotides line up with TRBD1. The receptor was isolated from a woman in her fifties or sixties in good health. The CDR3 protein is CASSLQQGATEAFF. The CDR3 region has the DNA TGTGCCAGCAGTTTACAACAGGGGGCCACTGAAGCTTTCTTT.